The 20 T cell receptor beta chains given below trace back to one sample, sequenced in a study of blood T cell repertoires in COVID-19 (dated by TCRdb to 2019 to 2021). The library came from the immunoSEQ multiplex PCR assay. This immuneACCESS table, as held by TCRdb, lists in-frame sequences with V and J called but not all clones. Of the missing ones, under half trace to an unresolved V gene in checked studies; the others have no known cause. Within this sample are approximately 270,000 clones, with roughly nine tenths of them counted one time only. Approximately 1.2% of the sample is in the top ten clones. Specimen: PBMCs or T cells enriched from blood (not recorded which). Receptors originate from a human donor in a cohort exposed to, infected with or recovered from COVID-19 (not recorded which). The donor label of this sample is uncertain.

The chain employs TRBV29-1 and TRBJ2-3; the match to TRBD1 covers 7 bases. CDR3 length: 14 residues. Germline CDR1 reads SQVTM; CDR2 reads ANQGSEA. V gave up 3 bases and J gave up 5 bases; unmatched junction bases: 8. CDR3 sequence: CSVEDRKRGDTQYF. DNA for the CDR3: TGCAGCGTTGAGGACAGGAAAAGGGGAGATACGCAGTATTTT.

The V call is TRBV28, the J call TRBJ2-7, with a tentative D call TRBD2 (5 bases). V was shortened by 5 bases and J by 1 base, with 12 bases between the two germline ends. This CDR3 region has 14 residues. Germline assignment: CDR1 MDHEN and CDR2 SYDVKM. The DNA of the CDR3 is TGTGCCAGCAGTCCCGGACTGCCTTCCTACGAGCAGTACTTC. Protein product: CASSPGLPSYEQYF.

The chain has TRBV29-1 and TRBJ1-2; possible D gene TRBD1, 6 bases. Trimming left V 6 bases short and J 7 bases short, with 15 bases between. The CDR3 covers 12 residues. CDR1 SQVTM and CDR2 ANQGSEA come from the germline V gene. CDR3 in amino acids: CSVLQGFGGYTF. CDR3 DNA: TGCAGCGTGCTGCAGGGGTTTGGTGGCTACACCTTC.

This clone came up once. The chain links TRBV6-5 to TRBJ2-1; tentatively, D is TRBD2 (5 bases). Trimming took off 6 bases at V and 7 bases at J, with 13 bases between the two ends. Germline V lookup: CDR1 MNHEY, CDR2 SVGAGI. The CDR3 consists of 13 residues. CDR3 sequence (DNA): TGTGCCAGCAGGGGTCTAGCAGATAATGAGCAGTTCTTC. The encoded protein is CASRGLADNEQFF.

The rearrangement uses TRBV5-1 and TRBJ2-3; D remains unclear. The CDR3 sequence is 15 residues long. The V gene's germline CDR1 is SGHRS and CDR2 YFSETQ. V was pared by 0 bases and J by 1 base, with 9 bases between. For the CDR3, the DNA is TGCGCCAGCAGCTTGGGTCGGCAGGGCACAGATACGCAGTATTTT. Its translation is CASSLGRQGTDTQYF.

The chain employs TRBV24-1 and TRBJ2-5; TRBD1 matches at 8 bases. Per germline, CDR1 KGHDR and CDR2 SFDVKD. This CDR3 spans 17 amino acids. With 4 bases clipped from V and 2 bases from J, the junction kept 11 bases outside the gene matches. CDR3 in DNA: TGTGCCACCAGTGACGCCGACGACAGGGGTTCACAAGAGACCCAGTACTTC. It is translated as CATSDADDRGSQETQYF.

V and J are TRBV5-6 and TRBJ1-2; D may be TRBD1 (6 bases). Between the trimmed V and J ends, which lost 4 bases and 0 bases, there was a span of 13 bases. CDR3 size: 15 residues. The germline gives CDR1 SGHDT, CDR2 YYEEEE. The CDR3 DNA reads TGTGCCAGCAGCGAGCCCAGGGGAGCTAACTATGGCTACACCTTC. Translated, it gives CASSEPRGANYGYTF.

The genes are TRBV6-6 and TRBJ1-4, with D tentatively TRBD1 (6 bases). V was clipped by 6 bases and J by 4 bases, with 15 bases between them. This CDR3 has 15 residues. Germline-derived CDR1 and CDR2 are MNHNY and SVGAGI (reference sequence). The CDR3 DNA is TGTGCCAGCAGGAGGGGGAGGGAATATAATGAAAAACTGTTTTTT. Its protein product is CASRRGREYNEKLFF.

The chain couples TRBV6-4 to TRBJ2-3; 7 bases map to TRBD2. Germline lookup yields CDR1 MRHNA and CDR2 SNTAGT. This CDR3 spans 15 amino acids. V dropped 5 bases and J dropped 0; count of bases not matched to a gene: 5. The CDR3 sequence is CASSPSGGSTDTQYF. The DNA for the CDR3 is TGTGCCAGCAGTCCCTCGGGGGGTAGCACAGATACGCAGTATTTT.

The chain carries TRBV27 and TRBJ2-5; D is perhaps TRBD1 (6 bases). Trimming shortened V by 5 bases and J by 2 bases, and 9 bases separated the two germline ends. The CDR3 is 13 residues long. Germline V gene data show CDR1 as MNHEY and CDR2 as SMNVEV (reference sequence). Written as DNA, the CDR3 is TGTGCCAGCAGTCGGGACACTCAAGAGACCCAGTACTTC. Translating it yields CASSRDTQETQYF.

CDR3 coding DNA: TGCGCCAGCAGCCCTCGGGACAGGGGGTGGTTGAATGAGCAGTTCTTC. Its protein is CASSPRDRGWLNEQFF. The rearrangement joins TRBV5-1 to TRBJ2-1; the match to TRBD1 covers 11 bases. Germline CDR1 and CDR2: SGHRS and YFSETQ. This CDR3 region has 16 residues. Unmatched junction bases numbered 10, after V lost 4 bases and J lost 7 bases. Filled out from reference TRBV5-1 and TRBJ2-1, the complete variable domain reads KAGVTQTPRYLIKTRGQQVTLSCSPISGHRSVSWYQQTPGQGLQFLFEYFSETQRNKGNFPGRFSGRQFSNSRSEMNVSTLELGDSALYLCASSPRDRGWLNEQFFGPGTRLTVL.

The chain couples TRBV2 to TRBJ1-2; 8 bases agree with TRBD1. The CDR3 covers 13 residues. The V gene's germline CDR1 is SNHLY and CDR2 FYNNEI. V shed 5 bases and J 4 bases; nucleotides not matched to a gene: 3. CDR3 residues: CASSPGGAYGYTF. The CDR3 nucleotides read TGTGCCAGCAGTCCAGGGGGCGCCTATGGCTACACCTTC.

The chain recombines TRBV4-1 with TRBJ2-1; tentative D call: TRBD1 (7 bases). Per germline, CDR1 MGHRA and CDR2 YSYEKL. V lost 3 bases, J lost 5 bases, and 20 bases lay in between. This CDR3 region has 17 residues. The CDR3 region has the DNA TGCGCCAGCAGCCAGGCGGGACAGCCCCTTCCCAACAATGAGCAGTTCTTC. This translates into CASSQAGQPLPNNEQFF.

V usage is TRBV9 and J usage is TRBJ1-2; TRBD1 might be the D (5 bases). Germline V gives CDR1 SGDLS, CDR2 YYNGEE. With 0 bases removed from V and 4 bases from J, the gap between germline ends came to 19 bases. The CDR3 loop spans 17 amino acids. The CDR3 coding sequence is TGTGCCAGCAGCGTAGGAAAGGGGCCCCCTGTTTTCTATGGCTACACCTTC. Its translation: CASSVGKGPPVFYGYTF.

V and J are TRBV30 and TRBJ2-7; D is unresolved. V lost 4 bases and J 2 bases, leaving 12 bases between the germline ends. CDR3 length: 13 residues. Looked up from germline, CDR1 is GTSNPN and CDR2 is SVGIG (reference sequence). The CDR3 region is CAWNILWPYEQYF. The DNA of the CDR3 is TGTGCCTGGAACATACTATGGCCCTACGAGCAGTACTTC. The whole variable domain, filled in from reference TRBV30 and TRBJ2-7, reads SQTIHQWPATLVQPVGSPLSLECTVEGTSNPNLYWYRQAAGRGLQLLFYSVGIGQISSEVPQNLSASRPQDRQFILSSKKLLLSDSGFYLCAWNILWPYEQYFGPGTRLTVT.

The gene calls are TRBV7-8 and TRBJ1-2, with TRBD1 matching 7 bases. With V trimmed by 3 bases and J by 2 bases, 6 bases remained unmatched. The CDR3 is 15 amino acids. Germline CDR1 SGHVS, CDR2 FQNEAQ. CDR3 coding DNA: TGTGCCAGCAGCTTTGGGGCAGGGGGAAACTATGGCTACACCTTC. Translated, it gives CASSFGAGGNYGYTF.

This chain uses TRBV7-6 with TRBJ2-7, with 8 bases lining up with TRBD1. The CDR3 has 15 residues. CDR1 and CDR2 (germline): SGHVS, FNYEAQ. J was trimmed by 3 bases and V by 2 bases; bases with no gene match: 6. CDR3 nucleotide sequence: TGTGCCAGCAGCTTACCGAGACAGGGGCTCTACGAGCAGTACTTC. Translation: CASSLPRQGLYEQYF.

The chain uses TRBV7-2 and TRBJ2-1; D gene uncertain. Germline V gene sequence: CDR1 SGHTA, CDR2 FQGNSA. This CDR3 is 13 amino acids long. The V end was cut by 0 bases, the J end by 8 bases, with 8 bases between. CDR3 residues: CASSLAGSDEQFF. CDR3 nucleotides: TGTGCCAGCAGCTTAGCCGGCAGCGATGAGCAGTTCTTC.

The chain uses TRBV27 and TRBJ1-1; possible D gene TRBD1, 5 bases. This CDR3 is 14 amino acids long. Germline lookup yields CDR1 MNHEY and CDR2 SMNVEV (reference sequence). V lost 3 bases and J lost 0, with 8 bases in between. CDR3 coding DNA: TGTGCCAGCAGTTTGCAGGGTTTGAACACTGAAGCTTTCTTT. Translated: CASSLQGLNTEAFF.

V gene TRBV5-1 combines with J gene TRBJ1-1; a possible D gene is TRBD1 (6 bases). Germline CDR1 and CDR2: SGHRS and YFSETQ. The CDR3 sequence is 14 residues long. The V end was cut by 4 bases, the J end by 1 base, with 11 bases between. CDR3 nucleotide sequence: TGCGCCAGCAGCCCCGGGACATCGAACACTGAAGCTTTCTTT. Protein product: CASSPGTSNTEAFF.